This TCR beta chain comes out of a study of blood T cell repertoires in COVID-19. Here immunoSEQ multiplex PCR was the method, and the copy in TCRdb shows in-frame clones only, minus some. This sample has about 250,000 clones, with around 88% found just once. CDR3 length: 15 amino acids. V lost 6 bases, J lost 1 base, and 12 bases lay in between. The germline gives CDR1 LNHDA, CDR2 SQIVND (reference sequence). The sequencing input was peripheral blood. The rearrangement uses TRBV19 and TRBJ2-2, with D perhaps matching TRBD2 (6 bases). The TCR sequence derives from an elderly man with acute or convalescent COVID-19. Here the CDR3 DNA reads TGTGCCAGTAGCCGAGGGCGGGGGAACACCGGGGAGCTGTTTTTT. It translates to CASSRGRGNTGELFF.